Following are 5 T cell receptor beta chains from one sample sequenced in a study of T cells in Graves' hyperthyroidism and ophthalmopathy. TCR beta CDR3 region amplification was performed from RNA transcripts. Using the HTBI primer set, a first-round RT-PCR was run on the TCR CDR3. TCRdb itself ran the multiplex PCR reads through MiXCR, one entry per CDR3 protein. This sample has 800,000 or so distinct CDR3 sequences, with 35% to 45% found just once. Sequenced input: blood. The receptors were sampled from a man aged 18 to 30 with Graves' hyperthyroidism.

The J gene is TRBJ1-1, the V gene TRBV12-3 or TRBV12-4; a possible D gene is TRBD1 (6 bases). The V end lost 6 bases, the J end lost 4 bases, and 15 bases lay between the germline ends. The CDR3 runs to 14 residues. The CDR3 loop reads CASSWRGAGTEAFF. The CDR3 DNA follows: TGTGCCAGCAGCTGGCGGGGGGCCGGCACTGAAGCTTTCTTT.

V gene TRBV20-1 combines with J gene TRBJ1-2; D is unclear. From germline, CDR1 is DFQATT and CDR2 SNEGSKA (reference sequence). V dropped 7 bases and J dropped 3 bases, with 18 bases sitting between them. The CDR3 is 14 amino acids. The CDR3 nucleotides read TGCAGTGTCGTCCGCAGGCATCCCGACTATGGCTACACCTTC. Translated: CSVVRRHPDYGYTF.

This clonotype came up many times. J is TRBJ1-5 and V is TRBV19; no firm D call. The CDR3 is 15 amino acids. The germline CDR1 and CDR2 sequences are LNHDA and SQIVND (reference sequence). The V and J ends lost 7 bases and 2 bases respectively, with 15 bases between them. The CDR3 loop is CASNPAGEGNQPQHF. In DNA, the CDR3 is TGTGCCAGTAACCCGGCCGGGGAGGGCAATCAGCCCCAGCATTTT.

At least ten counts were recorded for this clonotype. The gene calls are TRBV7-6 and TRBJ1-5, with D uncertain. Trimming removed 1 base at V and 0 bases at J, with 7 bases between. The CDR3 is 15 amino acids. Germline V gene data show CDR1 as SGHVS and CDR2 as FNYEAQ. DNA of the CDR3: TGTGCCAGCAGCTTAGAATCGGCTAGCAATCAGCCCCAGCATTTT. Translated: CASSLESASNQPQHF.

Notes on this clonotype: A single base separates this from a much larger clone, so it may be a read error. The gene calls are TRBV7-9 and TRBJ2-2, with D perhaps matching TRBD1 or TRBD2 (5 bases each). CDR1 SEHNR and CDR2 FQNEAQ come from the germline V gene (reference sequence). The CDR3 consists of 13 residues. CDR3 sequence (DNA): TGTGCCAGCAGCGGTCGAGGTTCTGGGGGGCTGTTTTTT. Its translation: CASSGRGSGGLFF.